This is a list of T cell receptor beta chains from one sample in a study of PD-L1 blockade in urothelial cancer. Repertoires were generated with immunoSEQ multiplex PCR, while TCRdb's copy carries only in-frame clones and drops some. The table has approximately 79,000 clones, around 93% seen once. This specimen was PBMCs, taken around atezolizumab (anti-PD-L1) treatment. These receptors were taken from a woman older than 75 with urothelial cancer. CDR3s include the opening cysteine and the closing phenylalanine or tryptophan. Each record gives: CDR3 protein, CDR3 DNA, J gene, V gene, D gene, clone size. A D gene is named only where the DNA matches it firmly. Size values are once, few and many counts, or a class for expanded clones, and some rows have none.

CDR3 protein: CSATQQGGYTF; CDR3 DNA: TGCAGTGCTACCCAACAGGGTGGCTACACCTTC; J gene: TRBJ1-2; V gene: TRBV20-1; D gene: NA; clone size: NA
CDR3 protein: CASSLDSAGLGEKLFF; CDR3 DNA: TGTGCCAGCAGCTTAGATTCCGCAGGGCTTGGGGAAAAACTGTTTTTT; J gene: TRBJ1-4; V gene: TRBV11-2; D gene: NA; clone size: NA
CDR3 protein: CASSRPGTGGRTEAFF; CDR3 DNA: TGTGCCAGCAGCCGGCCCGGGACAGGGGGACGGACTGAAGCTTTCTTT; J gene: TRBJ1-1; V gene: TRBV28; D gene: TRBD1; clone size: NA
CDR3 protein: CASSQDTTSGPYNEQFF; CDR3 DNA: TGTGCCAGCAGCCAAGATACTACTAGCGGACCCTACAATGAGCAGTTCTTC; J gene: TRBJ2-1; V gene: TRBV14; D gene: TRBD2; clone size: NA
CDR3 protein: CASSLQGTSYEQYF; CDR3 DNA: TGTGCCAGCAGTCTTCAGGGTACCTCATACGAGCAGTACTTC; J gene: TRBJ2-7; V gene: TRBV6-5; D gene: NA; clone size: NA
CDR3 protein: CASSLTLAVNTGELFF; CDR3 DNA: TGTGCCAGCAGCTTAACCCTAGCAGTGAACACCGGGGAGCTGTTTTTT; J gene: TRBJ2-2; V gene: TRBV7-8; D gene: NA; clone size: once
CDR3 protein: CAWSAIGQGGTEAFF; CDR3 DNA: TGTGCCTGGAGTGCCATCGGACAGGGGGGGACTGAAGCTTTCTTT; J gene: TRBJ1-1; V gene: TRBV30; D gene: TRBD1; clone size: few
CDR3 protein: CASSIGTTVFEKLFF; CDR3 DNA: TGTGCCAGCAGCATCGGGACAACGGTTTTTGAAAAACTGTTTTTT; J gene: TRBJ1-4; V gene: TRBV5-6; D gene: NA; clone size: NA
CDR3 protein: CASSRDRAYEQYF; CDR3 DNA: TGTGCCAGCAGTCGTGACAGGGCCTACGAGCAGTACTTC; J gene: TRBJ2-7; V gene: TRBV5-4; D gene: TRBD1; clone size: NA
CDR3 protein: CASSSSTGANDQPQHF; CDR3 DNA: TGTGCCAGCAGCTCTTCCACAGGGGCCAACGATCAGCCCCAGCATTTT; J gene: TRBJ1-5; V gene: TRBV7-9; D gene: TRBD1; clone size: NA
CDR3 protein: CASSLVAQLSTDTQYF; CDR3 DNA: TGTGCCAGCAGCTTAGTGGCCCAGTTAAGCACAGATACGCAGTATTTT; J gene: TRBJ2-3; V gene: TRBV5-6; D gene: NA; clone size: once
CDR3 protein: CASSVVGGTRSGANVLTF; CDR3 DNA: TGTGCCAGCAGCGTAGTCGGCGGGACGCGCTCTGGGGCCAACGTCCTGACTTTC; J gene: TRBJ2-6; V gene: TRBV9; D gene: NA; clone size: NA
CDR3 protein: CASSLIGGRSTYGYTF; CDR3 DNA: TGTGCCAGTAGCCTCATAGGGGGCAGGAGCACCTATGGCTACACCTTC; J gene: TRBJ1-2; V gene: TRBV19; D gene: TRBD1; clone size: NA
CDR3 protein: CASSDLNRANTEAFF; CDR3 DNA: TGTGCCAGCAGCGATTTAAACAGGGCGAACACTGAAGCTTTCTTT; J gene: TRBJ1-1; V gene: TRBV7-9; D gene: NA; clone size: NA
CDR3 protein: CASSILRGLRGYTF; CDR3 DNA: TGTGCCAGCAGCATACTTAGGGGGCTTCGGGGCTACACCTTC; J gene: TRBJ1-2; V gene: TRBV11-2; D gene: TRBD1; clone size: NA
CDR3 protein: CASSGRWGGEQYF; CDR3 DNA: TGTGCCAGCAGCGGACGGTGGGGTGGAGAGCAGTACTTC; J gene: TRBJ2-7; V gene: TRBV19; D gene: NA; clone size: NA
CDR3 protein: CASSPLGQSTEQYF; CDR3 DNA: TGTGCCAGCTCACCACTGGGCCAGTCTACCGAGCAGTACTTC; J gene: TRBJ2-7; V gene: TRBV18; D gene: NA; clone size: NA
CDR3 protein: CASSLGHGANEKLFF; CDR3 DNA: TGTGCCAGCAGTTTAGGGCACGGGGCTAATGAAAAACTGTTTTTT; J gene: TRBJ1-4; V gene: TRBV27; D gene: NA; clone size: NA
CDR3 protein: CASSLALVAGGQGGYTF; CDR3 DNA: TGCGCCAGCAGCTTGGCCTTAGTTGCAGGGGGACAGGGTGGCTACACCTTC; J gene: TRBJ1-2; V gene: TRBV5-1; D gene: TRBD1; clone size: once
CDR3 protein: CTSSQGLAGDYEQYF; CDR3 DNA: TGCACCAGCAGCCAAGGACTAGCGGGAGACTACGAGCAGTACTTC; J gene: TRBJ2-7; V gene: TRBV1; D gene: NA; clone size: NA
CDR3 protein: CASSASPGQGGQPQHF; CDR3 DNA: TGTGCCAGCAGCGCATCCCCCGGACAGGGGGGTCAGCCCCAGCATTTT; J gene: TRBJ1-5; V gene: TRBV9; D gene: TRBD1; clone size: NA
CDR3 protein: CASSLDRGPWGYTF; CDR3 DNA: TGTGCCAGCAGCCTCGACAGGGGGCCGTGGGGCTACACCTTC; J gene: TRBJ1-2; V gene: TRBV7-8; D gene: TRBD1; clone size: NA
CDR3 protein: CASRPRDRGYTEAFF; CDR3 DNA: TGTGCCAGTAGACCTAGGGACAGGGGGTACACTGAAGCTTTCTTT; J gene: TRBJ1-1; V gene: TRBV19; D gene: TRBD1; clone size: NA
CDR3 protein: CASSLDSYNEQFF; CDR3 DNA: TGTGCCAGCAGCCTGGACAGCTACAATGAGCAGTTCTTC; J gene: TRBJ2-1; V gene: TRBV7-9; D gene: NA; clone size: NA
CDR3 protein: CASSEIGASRTGELFF; CDR3 DNA: TGTGCCAGCAGTGAAATTGGTGCGTCACGCACCGGGGAGCTGTTTTTT; J gene: TRBJ2-2; V gene: TRBV25-1; D gene: NA; clone size: NA
CDR3 protein: CAISVGSTYEQYF; CDR3 DNA: TGTGCCATCAGTGTGGGCAGCACCTACGAGCAGTACTTC; J gene: TRBJ2-7; V gene: TRBV10-3; D gene: NA; clone size: NA
CDR3 protein: CASSLPRGREQYF; CDR3 DNA: TGTGCCAGCAGCCTCCCACGTGGGCGCGAGCAGTACTTC; J gene: TRBJ2-7; V gene: TRBV14; D gene: NA; clone size: NA
CDR3 protein: CASSPQGLDYGYTF; CDR3 DNA: TGTGCCAGCAGTCCACAGGGCTTGGACTATGGCTACACCTTC; J gene: TRBJ1-2; V gene: TRBV2; D gene: NA; clone size: NA
CDR3 protein: CASSILSGYYNEQFF; CDR3 DNA: TGTGCCAGCAGCATTCTTAGCGGATACTACAATGAGCAGTTCTTC; J gene: TRBJ2-1; V gene: TRBV9; D gene: NA; clone size: NA
CDR3 protein: CASSTPGTGYSNQPQHF; CDR3 DNA: TGTGCCAGCAGCACACCCGGGACAGGATATAGCAATCAGCCCCAGCATTTT; J gene: TRBJ1-5; V gene: TRBV7-2; D gene: TRBD1; clone size: NA
CDR3 protein: CASSLWTGGGKLFF; CDR3 DNA: TGTGCCAGCAGCTTGTGGACAGGGGGCGGAAAACTGTTTTTT; J gene: TRBJ1-4; V gene: TRBV5-6; D gene: TRBD1; clone size: NA
CDR3 protein: CASSQEPTVNYGYTF; CDR3 DNA: TGCGCCAGCAGCCAAGAACCCACAGTTAACTATGGCTACACCTTC; J gene: TRBJ1-2; V gene: TRBV4-1; D gene: NA; clone size: NA
CDR3 protein: CASSQGTMSSGNTIYF; CDR3 DNA: TGTGCCAGCAGCCAGGGTACGATGAGCTCTGGAAACACCATATATTTT; J gene: TRBJ1-3; V gene: TRBV5-4; D gene: NA; clone size: NA
CDR3 protein: CATSRDASGGAYEQYF; CDR3 DNA: TGTGCCACCAGCAGAGATGCTAGCGGGGGGGCCTACGAGCAGTACTTC; J gene: TRBJ2-7; V gene: TRBV15; D gene: TRBD2; clone size: NA
CDR3 protein: CASSLRGAQETQYF; CDR3 DNA: TGTGCCAGCAGCCTCCGGGGGGCACAAGAGACCCAGTACTTC; J gene: TRBJ2-5; V gene: TRBV25-1; D gene: NA; clone size: NA
CDR3 protein: CASSLGLAGVLSYNEQFF; CDR3 DNA: TGTGCCAGCAGCTTGGGACTAGCGGGAGTTTTATCCTACAATGAGCAGTTCTTC; J gene: TRBJ2-1; V gene: TRBV7-9; D gene: TRBD2; clone size: once
CDR3 protein: CASSLVAGAGTGELFF; CDR3 DNA: TGTGCCAGCAGCTTGGTAGCGGGAGCGGGGACCGGGGAGCTGTTTTTT; J gene: TRBJ2-2; V gene: TRBV5-6; D gene: TRBD2; clone size: NA
CDR3 protein: CASSWDSPDYNEQFF; CDR3 DNA: TGTGCCAGCAGCTGGGACTCTCCGGACTACAATGAGCAGTTCTTC; J gene: TRBJ2-1; V gene: TRBV4-2; D gene: NA; clone size: NA
CDR3 protein: CASSLGGGETQYF; CDR3 DNA: TGTGCCAGCAGCTTAGGTGGGGGGGAGACCCAGTACTTC; J gene: TRBJ2-5; V gene: TRBV7-9; D gene: NA; clone size: NA
CDR3 protein: CASSDPRKQRGRRDEQFF; CDR3 DNA: TGTGCCAGCAGTGACCCAAGGAAACAGAGGGGGCGCAGAGATGAGCAGTTCTTC; J gene: TRBJ2-1; V gene: TRBV6-1; D gene: TRBD1; clone size: NA
CDR3 protein: CASSPLSRNEQFF; CDR3 DNA: TGTGCCAGCAGCCCCCTGTCTAGGAATGAGCAGTTCTTC; J gene: TRBJ2-1; V gene: TRBV7-3; D gene: NA; clone size: NA
CDR3 protein: CASSYARGNTEAFF; CDR3 DNA: TGTGCCAGCAGTTATGCTCGGGGTAACACTGAAGCTTTCTTT; J gene: TRBJ1-1; V gene: TRBV6-6; D gene: NA; clone size: once
CDR3 protein: CASSERGTGGGEQYF; CDR3 DNA: TGTGCCAGCAGTGAGCGCGGGACAGGGGGCGGCGAGCAGTACTTC; J gene: TRBJ2-7; V gene: TRBV6-4; D gene: TRBD1; clone size: NA
CDR3 protein: CASSSPGGGQPQHF; CDR3 DNA: TGTGCCAGCAGTTCACCAGGAGGAGGGCAGCCCCAGCATTTT; J gene: TRBJ1-5; V gene: TRBV27; D gene: NA; clone size: NA
CDR3 protein: CASSHSGQPRGTDTQYF; CDR3 DNA: TGCGCCAGCAGCCACAGCGGACAGCCGAGGGGCACAGATACGCAGTATTTT; J gene: TRBJ2-3; V gene: TRBV4-1; D gene: NA; clone size: NA
CDR3 protein: CASSSRLGGGYGYTF; CDR3 DNA: TGTGCCAGCAGTTCGCGACTGGGGGGAGGCTATGGCTACACCTTC; J gene: TRBJ1-2; V gene: TRBV27; D gene: NA; clone size: NA
CDR3 protein: CASSEARGAPEAFF; CDR3 DNA: TGTGCCAGCAGTGAAGCGCGAGGAGCCCCCGAAGCTTTCTTT; J gene: TRBJ1-1; V gene: TRBV6-1; D gene: NA; clone size: NA
CDR3 protein: CASTTPGVNYGYTF; CDR3 DNA: TGTGCCAGCACGACTCCGGGAGTTAACTATGGCTACACCTTC; J gene: TRBJ1-2; V gene: TRBV2; D gene: NA; clone size: NA
CDR3 protein: CASSLGLAGVRETQYF; CDR3 DNA: TGTGCCAGCAGCTTAGGGCTAGCGGGAGTGAGAGAGACCCAGTACTTC; J gene: TRBJ2-5; V gene: TRBV7-6; D gene: TRBD2; clone size: NA
CDR3 protein: CAISEGGGGYGYTF; CDR3 DNA: TGTGCCATCAGTGAGGGGGGAGGGGGCTATGGCTACACCTTC; J gene: TRBJ1-2; V gene: TRBV10-3; D gene: NA; clone size: NA
CDR3 protein: CASSPGTPGSGNTIYF; CDR3 DNA: TGTGCCAGCTCACCCGGGACACCCGGCTCTGGAAACACCATATATTTT; J gene: TRBJ1-3; V gene: TRBV18; D gene: NA; clone size: NA
CDR3 protein: CASSSPYEQYF; CDR3 DNA: TGTGCCAGCAGCTCTCCCTACGAGCAGTACTTC; J gene: TRBJ2-7; V gene: TRBV7-8; D gene: NA; clone size: NA
CDR3 protein: CASSSGGLPLAGELFF; CDR3 DNA: TGTGCCAGCAGCTCCGGGGGACTTCCCTTAGCCGGGGAGCTGTTTTTT; J gene: TRBJ2-2; V gene: TRBV5-5; D gene: NA; clone size: NA
CDR3 protein: CATQSLPSYNEQFF; CDR3 DNA: TGTGCCACCCAGTCCTTACCATCCTACAATGAGCAGTTCTTC; J gene: TRBJ2-1; V gene: TRBV6-5; D gene: NA; clone size: NA
CDR3 protein: CASSFSTGASNQPQHF; CDR3 DNA: TGTGCCAGCAGTTTCTCGACAGGGGCCTCAAATCAGCCCCAGCATTTT; J gene: TRBJ1-5; V gene: TRBV27; D gene: TRBD1; clone size: NA
CDR3 protein: CASSQPGRGPTEAFF; CDR3 DNA: TGCGCCAGCAGCCAGCCAGGAAGGGGCCCCACTGAAGCTTTCTTT; J gene: TRBJ1-1; V gene: TRBV10-2; D gene: NA; clone size: NA
CDR3 protein: CASSVASDSYNEQFF; CDR3 DNA: TGTGCCAGCAGCGTAGCTAGCGACTCCTACAATGAGCAGTTCTTC; J gene: TRBJ2-1; V gene: TRBV9; D gene: NA; clone size: NA